Described below is a single TCR beta chain sequence and its context. Produced via immunoSEQ multiplex PCR; TCRdb's table is partial and in-frame only. Among around 170,000 clones, around 82% were seen once, and the ten largest hold around an eighth. These data are taken from a study of blood T cell repertoires in COVID-19. The CDR3 is 15 residues long. The germline gives CDR1 SGDLS, CDR2 YYNGEE. J lost 3 bases, V lost 4 bases, and 7 bases had no gene match. Sequencing was done on a sample of peripheral blood. This TCR derives from a man aged 18 to 29 with active or convalescent COVID-19. The J gene is TRBJ2-1, the V gene TRBV9, with 7 bases fitting TRBD2. CDR3 in amino acids: CASSPRGERYNEQFF. Here the CDR3 DNA reads TGTGCCAGCAGCCCCCGGGGGGAGCGCTACAATGAGCAGTTCTTC. The full variable domain, rest sourced from reference TRBV9 and TRBJ2-1, is DSGVTQTPKHLITATGQRVTLRCSPRSGDLSVYWYQQSLDQGLQFLIQYYNGEERAKGNILERFSAQQFPDLHSELNLSSLELGDSALYFCASSPRGERYNEQFFGPGTRLTVL.